These 31 T cell receptor beta chains share one sample of origin, sequenced in a study of human T cells and chemical hapten exposure. The sample's time point: patch test 1, 2 weeks after DPC sensitization. Regarding treatment: therapeutic diphenylcyclopropenone sensitization with weekly scalp DPC. From the RACE reads, TCRdb called clonotypes with MiXCR, one entry per CDR3 protein. The table has some 77,000 distinct CDR3 sequences, around a tenth seen once. Source: whole blood, taken in connection with sensitization to the hapten diphenylcyclopropenone (DPC). These receptors originate from a woman between 45 and 60 years old with alopecia areata. Some clones in this sample may be carry-over from other donors' samples.

At least ten counts were recorded for this clonotype. This chain links TRBV5-6 with TRBJ1-6; 8 nucleotides line up with TRBD1. The germline V gene has CDR1 SGHDT and CDR2 YYEEEE. The length of the CDR3 is 17 residues. The trim removed 4 bases at V and 10 bases at J, leaving 16 bases unmatched. The CDR3 nucleotides read TGTGCCAGCAGCGCCCCCGTCCTACAGGGGGTCGGGTCACCCCTCCACTTT. Protein product: CASSAPVLQGVGSPLHF. Full variable domain (missing parts from reference TRBV5-6 and TRBJ1-6): DAGVTQSPTHLIKTRGQQVTLRCSPKSGHDTVSWYQQALGQGPQFIFQYYEEEERQRGNFPDRFSGHQFPNYSSELNVNALLLGDSALYLCASSAPVLQGVGSPLHFGNGTRLTVT.

This clonotype has just a few counts. The chain uses TRBV19 and TRBJ2-7; D unresolved. V gave up 1 base and J gave up 5 bases, with 15 bases separating them. Germline CDR1 reads LNHDA; CDR2 reads SQIVND (reference sequence). CDR3 length equals 15 residues. The CDR3 bases are TGTGCCAGTAGTATAGTAAGCACCGGCACCAACGAGCAGTACTTC. It is translated as CASSIVSTGTNEQYF. Based on the CDR3 plus reference TRBV19 and TRBJ2-7, the full variable domain is DGGITQSPKYLFRKEGQNVTLSCEQNLNHDAMYWYRQDPGQGLRLIYYSQIVNDFQKGDIAEGYSVSREKKESFPLTVTSAQKNPTAFYLCASSIVSTGTNEQYFGPGTRLTVT.

J is TRBJ2-3 and V is TRBV7-2, with a tentative D call TRBD1 (6 bases). The ends were cut back, 1 base at V and 6 bases at J, with 14 bases in the middle. The CDR3 loop spans 15 amino acids. CDR1 SGHTA and CDR2 FQGNSA come from the germline V gene. This chain's CDR3 is CASSLDGGGLDTQYF. The DNA for the CDR3 is TGTGCCAGCAGCTTAGATGGGGGCGGGCTGGATACGCAGTATTTT.

The CDR3 is CASSEGQRRDEQFF. The CDR3 DNA follows: TGTGCCAGCAGTGAGGGACAGAGGAGGGATGAGCAGTTCTTC. The chain links TRBV6-5 to TRBJ2-1, with D perhaps TRBD1 (7 bases). This CDR3 has 14 amino acids. Per the germline V gene, CDR1 is MNHEY and CDR2 is SVGAGI. Trimming stripped 5 bases from V and 8 bases from J, with 16 bases between.

This clonotype was detected a few times. The chain carries TRBV10-2 and TRBJ1-4; no definite D call. The V and J ends lost 2 bases and 2 bases respectively, with 15 bases between them. Germline values: CDR1 WSHSY, CDR2 SAAADI. The CDR3 runs to 17 residues. The CDR3 loop reads CASSEVLGFSTNEKLFF. CDR3 DNA: TGCGCCAGCAGTGAGGTGCTGGGTTTCTCTACTAATGAAAAACTGTTTTTT.

This clonotype occurred a few times. The chain has TRBV30 and TRBJ2-2; 8 bases are shared with TRBD1. The V and J ends lost 5 bases and 6 bases, in that order; junction bases with no gene match: 8. This CDR3 region has 14 residues. Germline lookup yields CDR1 GTSNPN and CDR2 SVGIG (reference sequence). The CDR3 coding sequence is TGTGCCTGGTCCGGGACAGGTGTCTCCGGGGAGCTGTTTTTT. This codes for CAWSGTGVSGELFF.

This clonotype was seen repeatedly, ten times or more. The V call is TRBV6-2 or TRBV6-3, the J call TRBJ2-7; 10 nucleotides line up with TRBD2. Germline values: CDR1 MNHEY, CDR2 SVGEGT. The CDR3 sequence is 14 residues long. V dropped 5 bases and J dropped 5; count of bases not matched to a gene: 6. CDR3 sequence: CASSNSGRRHEQYF. CDR3 bases: TGTGCCAGCAGTAATAGCGGGAGGCGGCACGAGCAGTACTTC.

The chain combines TRBV6-5 with TRBJ2-5; 9 nucleotides agree with TRBD1. CDR1 and CDR2 from the germline V gene are MNHEY and SVGAGI. Trimming at V came to 5 bases and at J to 5 bases, leaving 9 bases not matched to a gene. This CDR3 has 15 amino acids. In DNA form, the CDR3 reads TGTGCCAGCAGTCCCCCCGGGACAGGGTCGGAGACCCAGTACTTC. This codes for CASSPPGTGSETQYF.

In its sample, this clonotype was seen many times. The chain couples TRBV12-2 to TRBJ2-1; TRBD2, the table's D call, was not compared with the DNA. TRBV12-2 is classified as a pseudogene. The CDR3 is 17 amino acids. The CDR3 bases are TGTGCAAGTCGCTTAGCGCATGGTAGCGGGTGGGACAATGAGCAGTTCTTC. It specifies CASRLAHGSGWDNEQFF.

This clonotype was recorded many times. J is TRBJ1-6 and V is TRBV7-3, with TRBD1 matching over 12 bases. The germline CDR1 and CDR2 sequences are SGHTA and FQGTGA. J was trimmed by 10 bases and V by 0 bases; bases with no gene match: 1. This CDR3 comprises 15 residues. This chain's CDR3 is CASSLTGTGGSPLHF. For the CDR3, the DNA is TGTGCCAGCAGCTTAACTGGGACAGGGGGCTCACCCCTCCACTTT.

The sample holds a few counts of this clonotype. The chain has TRBV5-1 and TRBJ2-7; possibly TRBD1 or TRBD2 for D (5 bases each). The germline V gene has CDR1 SGHRS and CDR2 YFSETQ. This CDR3 spans 12 amino acids. Trimming cost V 3 bases and J 4 bases, with 8 bases left between them. For the CDR3, the DNA is TGCGCCAGCAGCTCGGGACCATACGAGCAGTACTTC. Protein product: CASSSGPYEQYF.

V gene TRBV28 combines with J gene TRBJ1-5; 7 nucleotides match TRBD1. V shed 10 bases and J 6 bases; nucleotides not matched to a gene: 6. Per germline, CDR1 MDHEN and CDR2 SYDVKM. This CDR3 is built from 12 residues. The CDR3 reads CATMDRRQPQHF. The CDR3 DNA follows: TGTGCCACCATGGACAGGCGTCAGCCCCAGCATTTT.

The J gene is TRBJ2-5, the V gene TRBV18; no reliable D call. The ends were cut back, 3 bases at V and 3 bases at J, with 8 bases in the middle. This CDR3 spans 13 amino acids. Germline CDR1 and CDR2: KGHSH and LQKENI. CDR3 loop: CASSPSAKETQYF. CDR3 nucleotide sequence: TGTGCCAGCTCACCCTCGGCAAAAGAGACCCAGTACTTC.

The chain carries TRBV29-1 and TRBJ2-1, with D possibly being TRBD1 (6 bases). The CDR3 spans 10 residues. Trimming left V 7 bases short and J 10 bases short, with 11 bases between. The V gene's germline CDR1 is SQVTM and CDR2 ANQGSEA. CDR3 residues: CSARTVEQFF. The CDR3 DNA is TGCAGCGCCAGGACAGTGGAGCAGTTCTTC.

This clonotype was detected a few times. The V and J genes are TRBV4-3 and TRBJ2-3; either TRBD1 or TRBD2 may fit D (5 bases each). Trimming shortened V by 0 bases and J by 4 bases, and 14 bases separated the two germline ends. Per germline, CDR1 LGHNA and CDR2 YSLEER. The CDR3 is made up of 16 amino acids. The CDR3: CASSQDVAGRADTQYF. The CDR3 DNA sequence: TGCGCCAGCAGCCAAGATGTAGCAGGGCGGGCAGATACGCAGTATTTT.

The V gene is TRBV11-2, the J gene TRBJ2-7, with TRBD2 matching 7 bases. This CDR3 spans 15 amino acids. Trimming cost V 5 bases and J 6 bases; bases outside gene matches: 13. The germline V gene has CDR1 SGHAT and CDR2 FQNNGV. CDR3: CASSALRAGRGEQYF. CDR3 in DNA: TGTGCCAGCAGCGCCTTAAGAGCGGGAAGAGGCGAGCAGTACTTC.

This clonotype has at least ten counts. CDR3: CASSRHRGATNEKLFF. The CDR3 DNA reads TGTGCCAGCAGTCGGCACAGGGGTGCAACTAATGAAAAACTGTTTTTT. The chain recombines TRBV12-3 or TRBV12-4 with TRBJ1-4, with 7 bases fitting TRBD1. This CDR3 spans 16 amino acids. V dropped 5 bases and J dropped 0; count of bases not matched to a gene: 6.

This clonotype was counted a few times. CDR3 residues: CASSPPGGGQETQYF. The CDR3 nucleotides read TGTGCCAGCTCACCACCGGGTGGAGGGCAAGAGACCCAGTACTTC. The rearrangement joins TRBV18 to TRBJ2-5; D is perhaps TRBD2 (6 bases). The germline V gene encodes CDR1 KGHSH and CDR2 LQKENI. The CDR3 loop spans 15 amino acids. V gave up 0 bases and J gave up 2 bases, with 10 bases separating them. Looking up the rest from reference TRBV18 and TRBJ2-5 gives the full variable domain: NAGVMQNPRHLVRRRGQEARLRCSPMKGHSHVYWYRQLPEEGLKFMVYLQKENIIDESGMPKERFSAEFPKEGPSILRIQQVVRGDSAAYFCASSPPGGGQETQYFGPGTRLLVL.

The rearrangement links TRBV7-9 to TRBJ2-1; 8 bases match TRBD2. The V segment lost 3 bases and the J segment 6 bases; nucleotides outside the gene matches: 16. The CDR3 runs to 18 residues. Germline values: CDR1 SEHNR, CDR2 FQNEAQ (reference sequence). CDR3 in DNA: TGTGCCAGCAGCTTCGCCGTTGGTGCGGGGGGTTCCCTCAATGAGCAGTTCTTC. Its translation is CASSFAVGAGGSLNEQFF.

This clonotype was observed a handful of times. This chain connects TRBV6-6 to TRBJ2-1; 8 bases agree with TRBD1. The CDR3 contains 14 residues. Germline trimming cut 4 bases from V and 5 bases from J; bases unmatched to any gene: 4. The germline V gene encodes CDR1 MNHNY and CDR2 SVGAGI (reference sequence). CDR3 in amino acids: CASSSGGNNNEQFF. CDR3 DNA sequence: TGTGCCAGCAGTTCAGGGGGCAATAACAATGAGCAGTTCTTC.

J is TRBJ2-3 and V is TRBV4-2; TRBD2 matches at 11 bases. The CDR3 sequence is 19 residues long. Germline assignment: CDR1 LGHNA and CDR2 YNFKEQ. The junction had 10 bases not matched to a gene; V was cut back by 1 base and J by 1 base. The CDR3 protein is CASSQVIAGGAWGTDTQYF. Written as DNA, the CDR3 is TGTGCCAGCAGCCAAGTAATAGCGGGAGGGGCGTGGGGCACAGATACGCAGTATTTT.

The rearrangement uses TRBV7-2 and TRBJ2-1; 10 bases are shared with TRBD2. The CDR3 runs to 15 residues. CDR1 and CDR2 (germline): SGHTA, FQGNSA. With V trimmed by 4 bases and J by 2 bases, 2 bases remained unmatched. The chain's CDR3 is CASSSTSGAYNEQFF. The CDR3 coding sequence is TGTGCCAGCAGCTCAACTAGCGGGGCCTACAATGAGCAGTTCTTC.

This clonotype was seen more than once but under ten times. The chain combines TRBV5-1 with TRBJ2-2; D is unresolved. V lost 1 base, J lost 1 base, and 8 bases lay in between. Germline V gene sequence: CDR1 SGHRS, CDR2 YFSETQ. The CDR3 consists of 15 residues. CDR3 loop: CASSLFQENTGELFF. The DNA for the CDR3 is TGCGCCAGCAGCTTGTTCCAGGAGAACACCGGGGAGCTGTTTTTT.

In its sample, this clonotype was seen a few times. The chain links TRBV6-5 to TRBJ2-4; D unresolved. This CDR3 spans 15 amino acids. V was trimmed by 9 bases and J by 0 bases, leaving 15 bases between them. Germline V CDR1 and CDR2: MNHEY, SVGAGI. The DNA of the CDR3 is TGTGCCAGATATATACCTGAAGTAGCCAAAAACATTCAGTACTTC. It specifies CARYIPEVAKNIQYF.

Many counts were recorded for this clonotype. V gene TRBV7-8 combines with J gene TRBJ1-1; TRBD1 matches 8 bases. The germline CDR1 and CDR2 sequences are SGHVS and FQNEAQ. V lost 5 bases to trimming and J lost 4 bases; unmatched junction nucleotides: 6. The CDR3 runs to 14 residues. As DNA, the CDR3 is TGTGCCAGCAGCCGAGTGACAGGGGCCACTGAAGCTTTCTTT. It is translated as CASSRVTGATEAFF.

This clonotype came up many times. The rearrangement joins TRBV6-2 or TRBV6-3 to TRBJ1-1, with a tentative D call TRBD1 (5 bases). Trimming took off 4 bases at V and 8 bases at J, with 17 bases between the two ends. This CDR3 comprises 14 residues. Looked up from germline, CDR1 is MNHEY and CDR2 is SVGEGT. CDR3 region: CASSSLVAGGEAFF. The CDR3 DNA reads as TGTGCCAGCAGTTCTTTGGTGGCGGGGGGAGAAGCTTTCTTT.

This clonotype was detected a few times. The chain joins TRBV4-1 to TRBJ2-7; D unclear. This CDR3 contains 14 residues. CDR1 is MGHRA and CDR2 is YSYEKL in the germline V gene. The V end was cut by 1 base, the J end by 5 bases, with 12 bases between. The DNA for the CDR3 is TGCGCCAGCAGCCAAGCCCAGGTTGTTGACGAGCAGTACTTC. It encodes CASSQAQVVDEQYF.

This clonotype has a count of ten or more. The chain has TRBV7-9 and TRBJ2-3, with a tentative D call TRBD1 (5 bases). Trimming removed 5 bases at V and 3 bases at J, with 9 bases between. Germline loops: CDR1 SEHNR, CDR2 FQNEAQ (reference sequence). The CDR3 extends over 13 amino acids. CDR3 nucleotide sequence: TGTGCCAGCAGCCCGTCAGGGACAGATACGCAGTATTTT. Amino acids: CASSPSGTDTQYF.

This clonotype was observed a few times. This chain joins TRBV19 and TRBJ2-1, with a possible D match to TRBD1 (5 bases). Germline V gene lookup returns CDR1 LNHDA and CDR2 SQIVND (reference sequence). V shed 2 bases and J shed 10 bases, with 21 bases lying between them. CDR3 length: 16 amino acids. The CDR3 sequence: CASSITRFGAPGEQFF. CDR3 DNA sequence: TGTGCCAGTAGTATAACTCGGTTTGGGGCGCCCGGCGAGCAGTTCTTC.

Many counts were recorded for this clonotype. The rearrangement links TRBV10-3 to TRBJ2-7; either TRBD1 or TRBD2 may fit D (5 bases each). CDR3 size: 13 residues. V was cut by 6 bases and J by 3 bases, with 12 bases left in between. Germline V lookup: CDR1 ENHRY, CDR2 SYGVKD. CDR3 nucleotides: TGTGCCATCAGCGGGACGGACAACTACGAGCAGTACTTC. This gives the protein CAISGTDNYEQYF.

This sequence joins TRBV12-3 or TRBV12-4 and TRBJ2-7; 8 bases match TRBD2. V gave up 3 bases and J gave up 3 bases; unmatched junction bases: 7. This CDR3 region has 15 residues. The CDR3 sequence is CASSFVAGRNYEQYF. The CDR3 coding sequence is TGTGCCAGCAGTTTCGTAGCGGGGAGGAACTACGAGCAGTACTTC.